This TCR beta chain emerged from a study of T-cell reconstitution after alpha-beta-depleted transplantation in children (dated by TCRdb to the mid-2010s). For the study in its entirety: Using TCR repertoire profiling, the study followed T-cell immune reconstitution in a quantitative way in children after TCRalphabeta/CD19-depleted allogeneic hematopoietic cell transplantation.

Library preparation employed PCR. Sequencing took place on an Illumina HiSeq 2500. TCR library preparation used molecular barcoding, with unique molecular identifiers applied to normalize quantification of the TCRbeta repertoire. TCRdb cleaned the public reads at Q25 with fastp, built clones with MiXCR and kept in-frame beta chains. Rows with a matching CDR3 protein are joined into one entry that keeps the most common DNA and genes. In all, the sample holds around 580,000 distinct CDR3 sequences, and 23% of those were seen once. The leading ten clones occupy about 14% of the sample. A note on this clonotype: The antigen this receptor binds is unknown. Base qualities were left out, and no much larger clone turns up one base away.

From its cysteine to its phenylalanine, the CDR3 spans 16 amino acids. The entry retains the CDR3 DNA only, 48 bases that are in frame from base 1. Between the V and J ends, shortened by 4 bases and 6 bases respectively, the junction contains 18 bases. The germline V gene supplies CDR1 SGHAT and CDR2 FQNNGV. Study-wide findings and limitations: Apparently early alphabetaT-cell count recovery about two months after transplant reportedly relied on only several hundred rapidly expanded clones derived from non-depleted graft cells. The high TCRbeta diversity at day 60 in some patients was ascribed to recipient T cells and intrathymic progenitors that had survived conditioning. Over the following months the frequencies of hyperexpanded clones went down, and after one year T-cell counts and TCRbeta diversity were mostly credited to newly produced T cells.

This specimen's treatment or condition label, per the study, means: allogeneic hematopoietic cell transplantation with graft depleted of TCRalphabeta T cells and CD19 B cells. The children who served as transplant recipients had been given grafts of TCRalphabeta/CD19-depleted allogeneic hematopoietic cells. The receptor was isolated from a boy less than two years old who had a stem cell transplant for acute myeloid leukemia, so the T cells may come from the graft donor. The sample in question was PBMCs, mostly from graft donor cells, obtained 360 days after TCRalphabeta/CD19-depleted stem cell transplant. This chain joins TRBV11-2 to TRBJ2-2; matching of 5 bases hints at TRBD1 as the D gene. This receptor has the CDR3 CASSSLIDRGPGELFF. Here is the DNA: TGTGCCAGCAGCTCCCTAATTGACAGAGGACCCGGGGAGCTGTTTTTT.